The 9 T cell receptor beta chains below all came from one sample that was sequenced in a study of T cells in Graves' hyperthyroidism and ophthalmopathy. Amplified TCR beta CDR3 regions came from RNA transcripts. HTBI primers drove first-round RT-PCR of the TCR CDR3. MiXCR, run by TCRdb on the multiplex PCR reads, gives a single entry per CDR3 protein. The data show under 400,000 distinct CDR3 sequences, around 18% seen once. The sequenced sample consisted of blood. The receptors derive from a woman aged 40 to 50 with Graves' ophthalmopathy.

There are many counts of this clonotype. The CDR3: CASSETAKAFF. DNA for the CDR3: TGTGCCAGCAGTGAGACAGCTAAGGCTTTCTTT. The chain carries TRBV28 and TRBJ1-1, with D possibly being TRBD1 (5 bases). Deletions cut 5 bases from V and 11 bases from J, with 12 bases between. CDR3 length: 11 amino acids. Per the germline V gene, CDR1 is MDHEN and CDR2 is SYDVKM.

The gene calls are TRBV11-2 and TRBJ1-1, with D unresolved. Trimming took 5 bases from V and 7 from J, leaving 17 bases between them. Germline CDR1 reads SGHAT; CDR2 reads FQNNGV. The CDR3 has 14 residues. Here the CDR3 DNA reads TGTGCCAGCAGCAGGGAAGGTTTCGTCGGTGAAGCTTTCTTT. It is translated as CASSREGFVGEAFF.

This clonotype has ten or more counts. The CDR3 nucleotides are TGTGCCAGCAGCTCCCCGGGAGGGGGCCAGAATTCACCCCTCCACTTT. Its translation: CASSSPGGGQNSPLHF. The chain employs TRBV11-2 and TRBJ1-6; 7 bases fit TRBD1. V trimming: 4 bases; J trimming: 7 bases; junction bases outside the gene matches: 10. The CDR3 sequence is 16 residues long. Germline V lookup: CDR1 SGHAT, CDR2 FQNNGV.

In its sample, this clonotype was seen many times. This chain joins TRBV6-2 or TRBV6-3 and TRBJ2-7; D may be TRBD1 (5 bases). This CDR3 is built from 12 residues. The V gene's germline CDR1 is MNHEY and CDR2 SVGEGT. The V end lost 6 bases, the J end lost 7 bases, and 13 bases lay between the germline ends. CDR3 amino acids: CASSSPPGEQYF. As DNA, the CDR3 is TGTGCCAGCAGCTCCCCCCCAGGGGAGCAGTACTTC.

The CDR3 protein is CASSLRLAVSYEQYF. The CDR3 nucleotides are TGTGCCAGCAGCTTAAGGCTAGCGGTCTCCTACGAGCAGTACTTC. The V and J genes are TRBV13 and TRBJ2-7, with TRBD2 matching 7 bases. Trimming removed 2 bases from V and 0 bases from J; junction bases left unmatched: 4. This CDR3 comprises 15 residues. Looked up from germline, CDR1 is PRHDT and CDR2 is FYEKMQ (reference sequence).

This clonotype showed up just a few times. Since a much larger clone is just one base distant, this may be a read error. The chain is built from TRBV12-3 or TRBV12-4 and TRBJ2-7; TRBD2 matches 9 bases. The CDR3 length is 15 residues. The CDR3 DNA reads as TGTGTCAGCAGTAACCAAGCGGGAGGTCTTGGCGAGCAGTACTTC. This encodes CVSSNQAGGLGEQYF.

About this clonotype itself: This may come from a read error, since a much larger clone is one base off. This chain's CDR3 is CSARDAPGLASMFQETQYF. The CDR3 coding sequence is TGCAGTGCTAGAGATGCTCCGGGACTAGCGTCAATGTTCCAAGAGACCCAGTACTTC. This chain uses TRBV20-1 with TRBJ2-5, with TRBD2 matching 10 bases. Germline loops: CDR1 DFQATT, CDR2 SNEGSKA (reference sequence). The CDR3 is 19 residues long. Unmatched junction bases numbered 14, after V lost 0 bases and J lost 1 base.

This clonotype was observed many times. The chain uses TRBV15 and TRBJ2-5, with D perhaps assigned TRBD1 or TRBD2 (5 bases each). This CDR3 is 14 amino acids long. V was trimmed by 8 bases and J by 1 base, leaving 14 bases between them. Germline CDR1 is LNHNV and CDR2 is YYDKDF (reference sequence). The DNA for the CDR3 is TGTGCCACCTGGGACCGCTTCATCCAAGAGACCCAGTACTTC. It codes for CATWDRFIQETQYF.

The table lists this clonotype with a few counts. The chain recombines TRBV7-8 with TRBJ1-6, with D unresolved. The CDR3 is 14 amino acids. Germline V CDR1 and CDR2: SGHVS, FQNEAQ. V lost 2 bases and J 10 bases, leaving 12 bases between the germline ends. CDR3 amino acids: CASSLKGPGSPLHF. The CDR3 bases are TGTGCCAGCAGCTTAAAGGGTCCGGGATCACCCCTCCACTTT.